This record covers a single TCR beta chain. The PCR made use of 60 Vbeta and 13 Jbeta primers. Assay used: immunoSEQ multiplex PCR; TCRdb lists only in-frame clones, some missing. This listing includes 150,000 to 200,000 clones. This sample stems from a study of cytomegalovirus exposure and HLA in healthy donors. The sequenced sample consisted of PBMCs. This TCR was sampled from a man younger than 45 in good health and CMV-seronegative.

Here the CDR3 reads CASTPTVGYEQYF. The DNA for the CDR3 is TGTGCCAGCACCCCGACAGTTGGCTACGAGCAGTACTTC. The V call is TRBV7-9, the J call TRBJ2-7; a weak D match, TRBD1 (5 bases). The CDR3 runs 13 residues. Per germline, CDR1 SEHNR and CDR2 FQNEAQ (reference sequence). Trimming stripped 7 bases from V and 3 bases from J, with 13 bases between.